These 7 T cell receptor beta chains came from one sample sequenced in a study of T-cell reconstitution after alpha-beta-depleted transplantation in children. Researchers prepared the TCRbeta library using unique molecular identifiers, the study reports. MiXCR was run by TCRdb on the PCR reads, yielding one entry per CDR3 protein. The sample yields hundreds of thousands of distinct CDR3 sequences, around 15% seen once. Sequenced here: PBMCs, mostly from graft donor cells, sampled 360 days after TCRalphabeta/CD19-depleted stem cell transplant. These receptors were collected from a male patient younger than 18 who had a stem cell transplant for acute lymphoblastic leukemia, so the T cells may come from the graft donor.

The chain employs TRBV7-3 and TRBJ2-1; no definite D call. This CDR3 contains 17 residues. Germline V gives CDR1 SGHTA, CDR2 FQGTGA. The V gene lost 0 bases and the J gene lost 1 base, with 13 bases spanning the gap. The CDR3 nucleotides read TGTGCCAGCAGCTTAACCGGCGTCAGCGTTTCCTACAATGAGCAGTTCTTC. The encoded protein is CASSLTGVSVSYNEQFF.

The V gene is TRBV4-1, the J gene TRBJ1-1; 8 bases line up with TRBD1. The CDR3 length is 14 residues. Germline CDR1 MGHRA, CDR2 YSYEKL. The junction had 5 bases not matched to a gene; V was cut back by 2 bases and J by 6 bases. The DNA of the CDR3 is TGCGCCAGCAGCCAACCGAGACAGGGGTCTGAAGCTTTCTTT. It specifies CASSQPRQGSEAFF.

In this sample, this clonotype turned up many times. V and J are TRBV5-1 and TRBJ1-5; D perhaps matches TRBD1 (6 bases). This CDR3 has 14 amino acids. Per germline, CDR1 SGHRS and CDR2 YFSETQ. Trimming cost V 4 bases and J 3 bases, with 11 bases left between them. In nucleotides, the CDR3 is TGCGCCAGCAGCCCTGGACAGAACAATCAGCCCCAGCATTTT. It yields the protein CASSPGQNNQPQHF. The full variable domain, completed using reference TRBV5-1 and TRBJ1-5, is KAGVTQTPRYLIKTRGQQVTLSCSPISGHRSVSWYQQTPGQGLQFLFEYFSETQRNKGNFPGRFSGRQFSNSRSEMNVSTLELGDSALYLCASSPGQNNQPQHFGDGTRLSIL.

At least ten counts were recorded for this clonotype. In DNA, the CDR3 is TGCAGCGTCAGGAAGGGAATCACAGGAGGACAAAGCAGCCACGAGCAGTACTTC. Translation gives CSVRKGITGGQSSHEQYF. J is TRBJ2-7 and V is TRBV29-1; D may be TRBD1 or TRBD2 (5 bases each). Trimming removed 6 bases from V and 5 bases from J, with 32 bases in between. CDR1 is SQVTM, CDR2 ANQGSEA, per germline. CDR3 length equals 18 residues.

This clonotype was counted many times. This sequence joins TRBV15 and TRBJ2-7; 11 bases align to TRBD2. CDR1 is LNHNV, CDR2 YYDKDF, per germline (reference sequence). The trim removed 5 bases at V and 3 bases at J, leaving 6 bases unmatched. The CDR3 covers 15 residues. The CDR3 region has the DNA TGTGCCACCAGCGTTTCCGGGACTAGCGGCTACGAGCAGTACTTC. Translating gives CATSVSGTSGYEQYF. Full variable domain (rest looked up from reference TRBV15 and TRBJ2-7): DAMVIQNPRYQVTQFGKPVTLSCSQTLNHNVMYWYQQKSSQAPKLLFHYYDKDFNNEADTPDNFQSRRPNTSFCFLDIRSPGLGDTAMYLCATSVSGTSGYEQYFGPGTRLTVT.

The sample holds a few counts of this clonotype. V gene TRBV4-2 combines with J gene TRBJ1-5, with D maybe TRBD1 (6 bases). Trimming removed 0 bases from V and 2 bases from J, with 14 bases in between. This CDR3 has 17 amino acids. Germline V gene sequence: CDR1 LGHNA, CDR2 YNFKEQ. The CDR3 nucleotides read TGTGCCAGCAGCCAAGAAAGGGGGGGGCAGGGCAATCAGCCCCAGCATTTT. It is translated as CASSQERGGQGNQPQHF.

The table lists this clonotype with a few counts. This sequence joins TRBV9 and TRBJ2-3; 7 positions match TRBD2. The CDR3 length is 14 residues. V lost 4 bases and J lost 2; bases outside the gene matches: 4. Per germline, CDR1 SGDLS and CDR2 YYNGEE. The CDR3 here is CASSSSGLTDTQYF. In DNA, the CDR3 is TGTGCCAGCAGCTCTAGCGGACTCACAGATACGCAGTATTTT.